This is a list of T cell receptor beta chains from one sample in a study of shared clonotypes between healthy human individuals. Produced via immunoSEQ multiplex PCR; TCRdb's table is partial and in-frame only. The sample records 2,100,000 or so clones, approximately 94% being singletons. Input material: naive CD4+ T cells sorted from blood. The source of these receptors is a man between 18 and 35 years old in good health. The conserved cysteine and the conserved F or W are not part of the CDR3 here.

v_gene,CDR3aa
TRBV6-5,ASSYSVHSTVEAF
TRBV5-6,ASSYRTSGRNGETQY
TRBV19,ASRANYGYT
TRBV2,ASMSGYYNEQF
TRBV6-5,ASSYSNQLNTEAF
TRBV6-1,ASRKGQLEKLF
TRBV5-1,ASSFMYTMNTEAF
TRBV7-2,ASSPASGNTEAF
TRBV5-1,ASSPKFKTGFPPTTNEKLF
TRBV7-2,ASSGRGKASSYNEQF
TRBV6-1,ASTRDPNTEAF
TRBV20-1,SAKLGEKLF
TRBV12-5,ASATTLGQGAGGTQY